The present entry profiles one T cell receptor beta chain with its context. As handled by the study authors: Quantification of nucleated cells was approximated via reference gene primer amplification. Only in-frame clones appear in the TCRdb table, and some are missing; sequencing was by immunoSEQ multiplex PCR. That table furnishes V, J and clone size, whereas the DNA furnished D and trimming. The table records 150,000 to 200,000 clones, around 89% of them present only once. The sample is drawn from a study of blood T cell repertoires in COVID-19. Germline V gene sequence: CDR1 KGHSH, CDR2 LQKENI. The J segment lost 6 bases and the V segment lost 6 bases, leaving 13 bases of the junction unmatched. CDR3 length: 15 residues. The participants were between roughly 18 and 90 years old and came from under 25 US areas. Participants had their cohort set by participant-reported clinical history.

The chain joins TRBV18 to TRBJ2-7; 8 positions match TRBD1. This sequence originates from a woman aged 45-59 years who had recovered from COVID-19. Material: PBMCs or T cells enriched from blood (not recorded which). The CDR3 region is CASSPRAGTGSEQYF. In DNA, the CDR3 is TGTGCCAGCTCCCCGAGGGCAGGGACAGGATCCGAGCAGTACTTC.